In its sample, the clone carrying this T cell receptor (beta chain) was seen a few times. Its antigen remains unknown. The source of the sample is a study of blood T cells in healthy people across ages. Whole-study findings and limits: Diversity estimated from one million T cells was considered an underestimate.

A second PCR, run for roughly 7 to 11 cycles, used a sample-barcoded 5' primer plus a J-beta primer mix. A template-switch adaptor that had 12 random nucleotides put a tag on each cDNA molecule. TCRdb re-analysed the 5' RACE reads in MiXCR, keeping a single row per CDR3 protein. The sample carries over 450,000 distinct CDR3 sequences, nearly 25% recorded once. The length of the CDR3 is 14 residues. Trimming removed 4 bases from V and 6 bases from J; junction bases left unmatched: 7. Germline V lookup: CDR1 MDHEN, CDR2 SYDVKM. This sample also belongs to another study, concerning T cells of mothers and their children. That paper notes: Overlap ran slightly, non-significantly higher for related than unrelated mother-child pairs.

The sequencing sample was made of blood. The clonotype was recovered from a boy aged 10-17 years in good health. This chain connects TRBV28 to TRBJ2-7, with TRBD1 identical over 9 bases. CDR3 DNA: TGTGCCAGCAGTTCGCACAGGGGGCCGTTCGAGCAGTACTTC. Amino acid sequence: CASSSHRGPFEQYF.